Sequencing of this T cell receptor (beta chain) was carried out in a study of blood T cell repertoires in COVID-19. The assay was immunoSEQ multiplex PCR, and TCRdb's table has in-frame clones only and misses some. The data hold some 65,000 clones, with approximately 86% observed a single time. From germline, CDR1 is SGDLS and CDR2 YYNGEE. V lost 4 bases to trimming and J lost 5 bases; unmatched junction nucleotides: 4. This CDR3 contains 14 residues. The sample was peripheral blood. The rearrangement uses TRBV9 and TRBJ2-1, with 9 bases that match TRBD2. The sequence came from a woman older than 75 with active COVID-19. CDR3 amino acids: CASSSGGGDNEQFF. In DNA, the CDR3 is TGTGCCAGCAGCTCAGGCGGGGGGGACAATGAGCAGTTCTTC.